The clone carrying this T cell receptor beta chain has only a few counts. What it recognizes is unknown. Germline CDR1 GTSNPN, CDR2 SVGIG (reference sequence). V shed 1 base and J 6 bases; nucleotides not matched to a gene: 4. The CDR3 runs to 16 residues. The TCR beta CDR3 regions underwent amplification using RNA transcripts as the source. During a first-round RT-PCR of the TCR CDR3, the HTBI primer set was used. From the multiplex PCR reads, TCRdb called clonotypes with MiXCR, one entry per CDR3 protein. The table has about 400,000 distinct CDR3 sequences, more than 12% seen once; the top ten hold 30% to 35%. These data originate in a study of T cells in Graves' hyperthyroidism and ophthalmopathy. The study, taken as a whole, reports: Blood also held most thyroid clonotypes expanded beyond 0.001.

A lack of ophthalmopathy progression within 18 months defined stable Graves' hyperthyroidism. Diagnostic assessment was based on clinical symptoms, serum thyroxine and TRAb, thyroid ultrasound and orbital computed tomography. The PBMCs were taken from around 10 ml of fresh peripheral blood. Specimen: blood. The receptor comes from a woman aged 30 to 39 with Graves' hyperthyroidism. This sequence joins TRBV30 and TRBJ2-2; 14 nucleotides agree with TRBD2. CDR3 loop: CAWSGGGLAGAGELFF. DNA for the CDR3: TGTGCCTGGAGTGGCGGGGGACTAGCGGGAGCCGGGGAGCTGTTTTTT.